This T cell receptor (beta chain) was recorded in a study of blood T cell repertoires in COVID-19 (dated by TCRdb to 2018 to 2020). With respect to the entire study: Samples from collaborators originated in the United States, Italy and Spain and spanned both the acute and convalescent phases of COVID-19. The prospective study material was composed of cDNA or gDNA derived from T cells, B-cell-depleted T cells, or PBMCs. The dataset comprised deeply sampled blood TCRbeta repertoires from subjects exposed to, actively infected with, or recovered from COVID-19. The repertoires were released in a freely available public database meant as a resource for research on the immune response to SARS-CoV-2. Samples were obtained from the ongoing ImmuneRACE study (first 160 participants) and from some 1,200 subjects provided by 6 global collaborators. A de-identified subject ID, COVID-19 status, age in years and sex were almost always included in the sample metadata. HLA class I and class II types, where available, came from metadata supplied by the sample provider rather than from assay-based typing.

Paper-wide results and their limitations: Clinical and demographic metadata were provided uncurated, with the amount varying by source and participant.

Regarding this clone: The antigen it recognizes is unknown. One end of the junction does not line up with germline, which may come from a read error.

CDR1 and CDR2 (SGHTA, FQGNSA) derive from the germline V gene. The CDR3 has 14 amino acids, counting the end cysteine and phenylalanine. Kept here is only the CDR3 DNA, which spans 42 bases and is read in frame from base 1. Collaborating institutions collected whole blood in K2EDTA tubes following their own protocols. For TCRbeta analysis, collaborators shipped samples in one of three forms: frozen whole blood, isolated PBMCs, or DNA extracted from either of those sample types. TCRbeta CDR3 regions were amplified from genomic DNA by means of the immunoSEQ Assay, a bias-controlled multiplex PCR. As for how the authors treated the data: The number of nucleated cells in each sample was estimated by amplification of reference gene primers within the assay. Sequence reads were collapsed and filtered to measure the absolute abundance of every unique TCRbeta CDR3 rearrangement. For each sample, productive Simpson clonality was calculated as the square root of Simpson's diversity index across productive rearrangements. TCRdb re-hosts the immuneACCESS table, in-frame sequences only. Its copies lack some clones; in the studies checked, an unresolved V gene accounts for under half of them, and the cause for the rest is not known. D and trimming were read from the DNA, whereas the V and J calls and clone size are those reported in that table. This sample is represented by some 68,000 clones; roughly 87% of them were singletons. The ten largest clones capture roughly 8.2% of the sample.

The chain joins TRBV7-2 to TRBJ2-7; TRBD2 might be the D gene, on 6 matching bases. This TCR was sampled from a man aged 50-60 years with active COVID-19. The specimen sequenced was peripheral blood. The DNA reads as follows: TGTGCCAGCAGATTAGGAGGGCAAGCCTACGAGCAGTACTTC. Its protein reads: CASRLGGQAYEQYF. The CDR3, completed at both ends by the reference TRBV7-2 and TRBJ2-7 genes, gives the full variable domain GAGVSQSPSNKVTEKGKDVELRCDPISGHTALYWYRQSLGQGLEFLIYFQGNSAPDKSGLPSDRFSAERTGGSVSTLTIQRTQQEDSAVYLCASRLGGQAYEQYFGPGTRLTVT.